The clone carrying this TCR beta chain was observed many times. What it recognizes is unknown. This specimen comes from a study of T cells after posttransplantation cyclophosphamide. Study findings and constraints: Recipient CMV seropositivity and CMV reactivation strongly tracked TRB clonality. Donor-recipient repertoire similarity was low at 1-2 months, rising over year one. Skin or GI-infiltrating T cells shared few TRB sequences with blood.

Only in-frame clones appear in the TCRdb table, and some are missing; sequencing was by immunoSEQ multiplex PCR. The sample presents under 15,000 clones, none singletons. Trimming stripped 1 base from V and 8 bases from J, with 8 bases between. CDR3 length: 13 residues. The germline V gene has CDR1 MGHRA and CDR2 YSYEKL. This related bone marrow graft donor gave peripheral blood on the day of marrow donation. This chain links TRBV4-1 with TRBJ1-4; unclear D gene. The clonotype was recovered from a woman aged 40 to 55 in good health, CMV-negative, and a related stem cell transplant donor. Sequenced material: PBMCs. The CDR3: CASSQGTGEKLFF. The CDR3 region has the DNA TGCGCCAGCAGCCAAGGGACGGGGGAAAAACTGTTTTTT.